This T cell receptor (beta chain) was identified during a study of T cell responses to AZD1222 COVID-19 vaccine. CDR1 is SGHNT and CDR2 is YYREEE in the germline V gene (reference sequence). Trimming shortened V by 3 bases and J by 3 bases, and 15 bases separated the two germline ends. This CDR3 is 15 amino acids long. The count of this clone is one. The antigen remains undetermined. Study-wide findings and caveats: Among those given AZD1222, only five or six were seropositive at baseline.

TCRdb keeps only in-frame clones here, not all; method: immunoSEQ multiplex PCR. The sample shows 150,000 or so clones, about 93% of them seen only once. This sequence originates from an adult in good health. The source material was peripheral blood, sampled on day 0 of MenACWY control vaccination. The chain is built from TRBV5-4 and TRBJ1-1, with D possibly matching TRBD1 (6 bases). The CDR3 region has the DNA TGTGCCAGCAGCTCAGGGGACCGGGGATACACTGAAGCTTTCTTT. It encodes CASSSGDRGYTEAFF.